The rows below give T cell receptor beta chains drawn from one sample of a study of blood T cell repertoires in COVID-19. Sequenced by immunoSEQ multiplex PCR; TCRdb stores in-frame clones only, minus some. The sample holds around 360,000 clones, 87% seen once. The specimen was PBMCs or T cells enriched from blood (not recorded which). Receptors were obtained from a man aged 35-49 years in a cohort exposed to, infected with or recovered from COVID-19 (not recorded which). Each CDR3 is given without its conserved first and last residue.

v_gene,len,CDR3aa
TRBV18,14,ASSPPGLAGGEEQF
TRBV18,13,ASSPKTGAVTEAF
TRBV6-1,13,ASSEIAGEFNEQF
TRBV29-1,9,SVAAGTEAF
TRBV5-1,11,ASSLAVTYEQY
TRBV7-6,10,ASSKAGETQY
TRBV18,16,ASSPNSPGNGNTGELF
TRBV2,10,AGGDANSPLH
TRBV3-1/TRBV3-2,14,ASSTRGGRNTDTQY
TRBV3-1/TRBV3-2,9,ASSLGTRFF
TRBV25-1,14,ASSDMDRGVQETQY
TRBV15,12,ATSRDRGEETQY
TRBV19,12,ASKNRQVNTEAF
TRBV5-4,13,ASSLAGGDTGELF
TRBV27,11,ASSYGIRYEQY
TRBV5-1,12,ASTLLAGTDTQY
TRBV2,11,ASSTTGGTEAF
TRBV3-1/TRBV3-2,9,ASSQQTRLH
TRBV24-1,16,ATSEWTSGRDTYNEQF
TRBV5-4,14,ASSWGAGTSFNEQF